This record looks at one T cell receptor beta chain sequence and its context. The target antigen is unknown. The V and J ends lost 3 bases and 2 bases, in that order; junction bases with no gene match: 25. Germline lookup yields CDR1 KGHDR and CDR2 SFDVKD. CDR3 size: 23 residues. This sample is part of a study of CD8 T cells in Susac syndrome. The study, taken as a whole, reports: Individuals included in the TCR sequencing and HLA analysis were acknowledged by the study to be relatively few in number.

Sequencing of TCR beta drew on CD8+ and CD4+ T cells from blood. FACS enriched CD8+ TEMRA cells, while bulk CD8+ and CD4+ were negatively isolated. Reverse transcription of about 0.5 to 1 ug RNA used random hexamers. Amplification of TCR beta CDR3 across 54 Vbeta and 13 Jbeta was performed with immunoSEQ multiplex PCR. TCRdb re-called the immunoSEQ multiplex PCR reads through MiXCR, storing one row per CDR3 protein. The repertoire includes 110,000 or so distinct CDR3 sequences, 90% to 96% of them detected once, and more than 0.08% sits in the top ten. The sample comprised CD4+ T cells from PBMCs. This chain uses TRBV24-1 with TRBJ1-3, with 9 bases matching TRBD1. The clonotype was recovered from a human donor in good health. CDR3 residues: CATSDTQVPPGTGFTIPGNTIYF. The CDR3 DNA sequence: TGTGCCACCAGTGATACGCAGGTTCCTCCCGGGACAGGGTTTACCATACCTGGAAACACCATATATTTT.